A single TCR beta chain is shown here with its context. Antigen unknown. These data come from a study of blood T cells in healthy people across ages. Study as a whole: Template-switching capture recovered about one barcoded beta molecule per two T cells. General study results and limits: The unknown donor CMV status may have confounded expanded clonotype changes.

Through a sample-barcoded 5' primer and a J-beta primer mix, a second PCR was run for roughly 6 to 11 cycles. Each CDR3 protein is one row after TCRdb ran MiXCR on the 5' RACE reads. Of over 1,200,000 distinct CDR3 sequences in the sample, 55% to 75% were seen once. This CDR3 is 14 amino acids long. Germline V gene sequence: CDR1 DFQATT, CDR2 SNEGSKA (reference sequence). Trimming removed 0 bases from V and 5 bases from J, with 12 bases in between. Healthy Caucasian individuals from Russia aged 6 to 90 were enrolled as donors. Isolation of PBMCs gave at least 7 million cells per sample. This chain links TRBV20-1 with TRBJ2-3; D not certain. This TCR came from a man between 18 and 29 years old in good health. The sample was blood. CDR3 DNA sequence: TGCAGTGCTAGAGATGTAAACCTTGGAGATACGCAGTATTTT. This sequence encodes CSARDVNLGDTQYF.